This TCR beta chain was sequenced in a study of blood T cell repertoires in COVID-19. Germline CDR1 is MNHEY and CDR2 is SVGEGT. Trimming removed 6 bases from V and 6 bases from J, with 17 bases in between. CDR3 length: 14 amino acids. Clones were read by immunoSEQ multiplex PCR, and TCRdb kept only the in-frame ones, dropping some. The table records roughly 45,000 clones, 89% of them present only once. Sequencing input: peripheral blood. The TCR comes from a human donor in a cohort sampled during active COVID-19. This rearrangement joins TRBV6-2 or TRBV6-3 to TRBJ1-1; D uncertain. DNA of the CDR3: TGTGCCAGCAGCCCATTCGACGGGGTGGCTGAAGCTTTCTTT. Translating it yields CASSPFDGVAEAFF.